The clone carrying this T cell receptor beta chain was detected a few times. As yet, its antigen is unknown. This sample is drawn from a study of regulatory T cells in long-lasting Graves disease. Overall study results and limits: Persistent disease was associated with favored TRBV28 usage and with favored use of TRBJ1-2 and TRBJ2-5. Since the sample size was small, accuracy may have been reduced.

The J segment lost 3 bases and the V segment lost 2 bases, leaving 4 bases of the junction unmatched. Per the germline V gene, CDR1 is MNHEY and CDR2 is SVGAGI. CDR3 length: 15 residues. The time point here: newly diagnosed GD, antithyroid drugs for less than 3 months. PBMCs were the source of the RNA used for TCR sequencing. TCR beta libraries were built with iRepertoire HTBI primers and Arm-PCR of CDR3 regions. In TCRdb, the multiplex PCR reads were re-called with MiXCR into one record per CDR3 protein. The sample lists about 620,000 distinct CDR3 sequences; 15% to 20% were seen once. This sample was shared with a second study, whose subject was T cells in Graves' hyperthyroidism and ophthalmopathy. As that study records: Newly diagnosed patients aged 18 to 65 had hyperthyroidism of under 2 months' duration.

The receptor comes from a woman under 40 with Graves disease. Sequencing was performed on peripheral blood mononuclear cells (PBMCs), taken at new diagnosis, from a patient treated with antithyroid drugs. The rearrangement links TRBV6-5 to TRBJ1-5, with TRBD1 matching over 7 bases. CDR3 loop: CASSYRTGDNQPQHF. Here the CDR3 DNA reads TGTGCCAGCAGTTACAGGACAGGTGACAATCAGCCCCAGCATTTT.